This T cell receptor beta chain originates from a study of blood T cell repertoires in COVID-19. Whole-study context: COVID-19 samples collected from the United States, Italy and Spain covered acute and convalescent phases.

Trimming cost V 2 bases and J 2 bases; bases outside gene matches: 5. This CDR3 is built from 17 residues. Germline CDR1 is SGHNT and CDR2 is YYREEE (reference sequence). Sequencing was performed with immunoSEQ multiplex PCR; in TCRdb, only in-frame clones are kept and a portion is missing. The sample includes roughly 330,000 clones, around 87% of them seen just once. Cohort 3 recovered donors had two negative PCRs, clearance, or symptom resolution. What was sequenced was PBMCs or T cells enriched from blood (not recorded which). The rearrangement joins TRBV5-4 to TRBJ2-3, with 13 bases matching TRBD2. This TCR was recovered from a young woman who had recovered from COVID-19. The CDR3 DNA sequence: TGTGCCAGCAGCTTAGGGGGACTAGCGGGGCCCACAGATACGCAGTATTTT. Its translation is CASSLGGLAGPTDTQYF.